The 26 T cell receptor beta chains presented below share a single source sample, sequenced in a study of cytomegalovirus exposure and HLA in healthy donors. The PCR was carried out with 60 Vbeta primers and 13 Jbeta primers. Clones were read by immunoSEQ multiplex PCR, and TCRdb kept only the in-frame ones, dropping some. The data hold some 150,000 clones, with roughly 73% observed a single time. The source material was PBMCs. These receptors came from a man in his forties or fifties in good health and CMV-seronegative.

The chain joins TRBV5-1 to TRBJ1-6; 9 bases line up with TRBD1. V shed 5 bases, J shed 8 bases, and the junction held 5 bases outside the gene matches. The CDR3 has 14 residues. Germline V gene lookup returns CDR1 SGHRS and CDR2 YFSETQ. The DNA for the CDR3 is TGCGCCAGCAGTTGGGACAGGGACTATTCACCCCTCCACTTT. Protein: CASSWDRDYSPLHF.

The chain links TRBV7-9 to TRBJ1-6; unclear D gene. The CDR3 is 13 amino acids. Trimming took off 1 base at V and 7 bases at J, with 5 bases between the two ends. CDR1 is SEHNR, CDR2 FQNEAQ, per germline (reference sequence). CDR3 in DNA: TGTGCCAGCAGCTTAGTTGCGAATTCACCCCTCCACTTT. This encodes CASSLVANSPLHF.

The J gene is TRBJ2-2, the V gene TRBV6-5, with D maybe TRBD1 (5 bases). Germline loops: CDR1 MNHEY, CDR2 SVGAGI. This CDR3 region has 14 residues. V was cut by 5 bases and J by 2 bases, with 9 bases left in between. The CDR3 sequence: CASSRQKNTGELFF. Written as DNA, the CDR3 is TGTGCCAGCAGTCGACAGAAAAACACCGGGGAGCTGTTTTTT.

This chain joins TRBV5-5 and TRBJ1-2, with a possible D match to TRBD1 (5 bases). The germline V and J ends were trimmed by 2 bases and 8 bases, with 19 bases remaining between them. This CDR3 spans 15 amino acids. The germline V gene has CDR1 SGHKS and CDR2 YYEKEE (reference sequence). The CDR3 loop is CASSFRQSPTMGYTF. The CDR3 bases are TGTGCCAGCAGCTTTAGACAGAGCCCCACGATGGGCTACACCTTC.

This clone appeared a few times. The V gene is TRBV4-2, the J gene TRBJ2-5, with TRBD2 identical over 13 bases. In germline, CDR1 is LGHNA, CDR2 YNFKEQ. The length of the CDR3 is 17 residues. With V trimmed by 3 bases and J by 5 bases, 9 bases remained unmatched. The CDR3 nucleotides are TGTGCCAGCAGCCAGGATCCGACTAGCGGGGGGTTTGAGACCCAGTACTTC. The encoded protein is CASSQDPTSGGFETQYF.

CDR3 residues: CASTPMGDRAGGYTF. The CDR3 DNA reads as TGTGCCAGTACCCCTATGGGGGACAGGGCAGGTGGCTACACCTTC. J is TRBJ1-2 and V is TRBV19; 9 nucleotides line up with TRBD1. Germline V gene lookup returns CDR1 LNHDA and CDR2 SQIVND (reference sequence). The CDR3 sequence is 15 residues long. With 7 bases clipped from V and 7 bases from J, the junction kept 13 bases outside the gene matches.

V usage is TRBV2 and J usage is TRBJ1-5; no clear D gene. V lost 4 bases and J lost 2, with 3 bases in between. CDR3 size: 12 residues. Per germline, CDR1 SNHLY and CDR2 FYNNEI. This CDR3 reads CASSGGNQPQHF. As DNA, the CDR3 is TGTGCCAGCAGTGGCGGCAATCAGCCCCAGCATTTT.

The rearrangement links TRBV5-6 to TRBJ2-3, with 8 bases lining up with TRBD1. Germline CDR1 is SGHDT and CDR2 is YYEEEE. This CDR3 has 16 residues. J gave up 2 bases and V 1 base, and 6 bases lay outside the gene matches. The CDR3: CASSLRDRRFTDTQYF. CDR3 bases: TGTGCCAGCAGCTTGAGGGACAGGAGGTTCACAGATACGCAGTATTTT.

This chain uses TRBV6-5 with TRBJ2-3; D perhaps matches TRBD2 (5 bases). The CDR3 has 16 amino acids. CDR1 and CDR2 from the germline V gene are MNHEY and SVGAGI. Trimming cost V 0 bases and J 2 bases, with 12 bases left between them. The CDR3 reads CASSYSADLYTDTQYF. The CDR3 nucleotides read TGTGCCAGCAGTTACTCGGCGGACTTATACACAGATACGCAGTATTTT.

In nucleotides, the CDR3 is TGTGCCAGCAGCTTCGACGGGGGTCGGGCTTTCTTT. Encoded protein: CASSFDGGRAFF. This chain uses TRBV7-2 with TRBJ1-1, with D perhaps TRBD1 (5 bases). The V gene lost 3 bases and the J gene lost 11 bases, with 13 bases spanning the gap. The CDR3 is made up of 12 amino acids. Germline lookup yields CDR1 SGHTA and CDR2 FQGNSA.

The V gene is TRBV29-1, the J gene TRBJ2-5; D remains ambiguous. The CDR3 is 12 amino acids. V lost 4 bases, J lost 2 bases, and 8 bases lay in between. Germline CDR1 and CDR2: SQVTM and ANQGSEA. In DNA form, the CDR3 reads TGCAGCGTTGTCCAGATACAAGAGACCCAGTACTTC. This encodes CSVVQIQETQYF.

This clone was observed a single time. The rearrangement joins TRBV2 to TRBJ2-1, with TRBD2 matching over 12 bases. Unmatched junction bases numbered 9, after V lost 6 bases and J lost 9 bases. The germline gives CDR1 SNHLY, CDR2 FYNNEI. There are 15 residues in the CDR3. The CDR3 DNA is TGTGCCAGCAGACCTCGGACTAGCGGGGCCAGTGAGCAGTTCTTC. It is translated as CASRPRTSGASEQFF.

The chain links TRBV9 to TRBJ2-2, with D uncertain. Germline V gene sequence: CDR1 SGDLS, CDR2 YYNGEE. Trimming stripped 3 bases from V and 2 bases from J, with 11 bases between. This CDR3 region has 15 residues. CDR3 residues: CASSEYSRNTGELFF. CDR3 nucleotides: TGTGCCAGCAGCGAGTACAGCAGAAACACCGGGGAGCTGTTTTTT.

A few counts support this clone. This chain links TRBV6-1 with TRBJ1-1, with unresolved D. The CDR3 loop spans 14 amino acids. V gave up 10 bases and J gave up 4 bases, with 19 bases separating them. CDR1 and CDR2 from the germline V gene are MNHNS and SASEGT. The CDR3 DNA reads as TGTGCCACCATCGGCCGGCTGCGGGGCACTGAAGCTTTCTTT. The encoded protein is CATIGRLRGTEAFF.

The chain employs TRBV15 and TRBJ1-5; possible D gene TRBD1, 5 bases. CDR3 size: 16 residues. In germline, CDR1 is LNHNV, CDR2 YYDKDF (reference sequence). V was cut by 1 base and J by 1 base, with 11 bases left in between. The CDR3, as DNA: TGTGCCACCAGCAGAGGCAGGGCTTTAAGCAATCAGCCCCAGCATTTT. This sequence encodes CATSRGRALSNQPQHF.

This chain links TRBV5-6 with TRBJ2-3; a weak D match, TRBD1 (5 bases). This CDR3 spans 13 amino acids. Per the germline V gene, CDR1 is SGHDT and CDR2 is YYEEEE. V shed 4 bases and J shed 5 bases, with 11 bases lying between them. The CDR3, as DNA: TGTGCCAGCAGCCTCAGGGATGGAGATACGCAGTATTTT. Amino acids: CASSLRDGDTQYF.

V gene TRBV4-2 combines with J gene TRBJ2-4; D is perhaps TRBD2 (6 bases). Between the trimmed V and J ends, which lost 0 bases and 9 bases, there was a span of 9 bases. From germline, CDR1 is LGHNA and CDR2 YNFKEQ. The CDR3 runs to 13 residues. The CDR3: CASSQDMGGIQYF. Written as DNA, the CDR3 is TGTGCCAGCAGCCAAGATATGGGAGGCATTCAGTACTTC.

This sequence joins TRBV28 and TRBJ1-2; 7 nucleotides line up with TRBD1. Germline CDR1 MDHEN, CDR2 SYDVKM. V lost 5 bases, J lost 4 bases, and 7 bases stayed unmatched. The CDR3 loop spans 14 amino acids. Written as DNA, the CDR3 is TGTGCCAGCAGTACCAACAGGGGTGGCTATGGCTACACCTTC. It is translated as CASSTNRGGYGYTF.

V usage is TRBV5-1 and J usage is TRBJ1-1; maybe TRBD1 (6 bases). CDR1 is SGHRS and CDR2 is YFSETQ in the germline V gene. The V end lost 2 bases, the J end lost 2 bases, and 10 bases lay between the germline ends. There are 14 residues in the CDR3. The CDR3 loop is CASSFQGSNTEAFF. CDR3 nucleotides: TGCGCCAGCAGCTTCCAGGGGTCTAACACTGAAGCTTTCTTT.

This clone was seen more than once but under ten times. The chain links TRBV6-5 to TRBJ1-2; D gene ambiguous. Germline V gives CDR1 MNHEY, CDR2 SVGAGI. The CDR3 totals 15 residues. The germline V and J ends were trimmed by 2 bases and 4 bases, with 14 bases remaining between them. CDR3 nucleotide sequence: TGTGCCAGCAGTTACGATAACAGTCCACCCTATGGCTACACCTTC. Residues: CASSYDNSPPYGYTF.

The V gene is TRBV13, the J gene TRBJ2-2; TRBD1 agrees at 9 bases. This CDR3 has 20 amino acids. V lost 5 bases and J lost 0; bases outside the gene matches: 16. The germline V gene has CDR1 PRHDT and CDR2 FYEKMQ (reference sequence). CDR3 coding DNA: TGTGCCAGCAGCGCGCGGAATGGACCGGGACAGGGAGCGAACACCGGGGAGCTGTTTTTT. Protein sequence: CASSARNGPGQGANTGELFF.

The chain carries TRBV10-1 and TRBJ2-7; D remains unclear. The V end lost 5 bases, the J end lost 3 bases, and 20 bases lay between the germline ends. Germline CDR1 WNHNN, CDR2 SYGVQD (reference sequence). This CDR3 has 16 residues. The CDR3 bases are TGCGCCAGCAGTCCCCTCAAGGCTTTCCGACACTACGAGCAGTACTTC. It is translated as CASSPLKAFRHYEQYF.

The chain is built from TRBV18 and TRBJ1-6, with 9 bases fitting TRBD1. V shed 3 bases, J shed 7 bases, and the junction held 1 base outside the gene matches. This CDR3 is built from 14 residues. Germline lookup yields CDR1 KGHSH and CDR2 LQKENI. CDR3 DNA: TGTGCCAGCTCACCTACAGGGGGCAATTCACCCCTCCACTTT. It yields the protein CASSPTGGNSPLHF.

This chain connects TRBV4-2 to TRBJ2-7, with 8 bases that match TRBD2. The CDR3 is 14 residues long. Germline V gene sequence: CDR1 LGHNA, CDR2 YNFKEQ. V was clipped by 4 bases and J by 4 bases; unmatched bases: 6. Here the CDR3 DNA reads TGTGCCAGCAGCCGGGACGGGGGGGAGTACGAGCAGTACTTC. Protein product: CASSRDGGEYEQYF.

In nucleotides, the CDR3 is TGTGCCAGCAGCAAAGTGGGACAGGGGGAACTCAGCCAGCCCCAGCATTTT. It codes for CASSKVGQGELSQPQHF. V usage is TRBV21-1 and J usage is TRBJ1-5; the table's D call, TRBD1, was not checked against the DNA. TRBV21-1 is a listed pseudogene. The length of the CDR3 is 17 residues.

J is TRBJ2-5 and V is TRBV25-1; D is perhaps TRBD2 (6 bases). With 8 bases removed from V and 5 bases from J, the gap between germline ends came to 18 bases. This CDR3 region has 14 residues. Germline V gene sequence: CDR1 MGHDK, CDR2 SYGVNS. The CDR3 bases are TGTGCCAGCCATCCGGCTAGCGAGCTGGAGACCCAGTACTTC. Translation gives CASHPASELETQYF.